Many counts were recorded for the clone carrying this T cell receptor (beta chain). Its target is unknown. Trimming removed 4 bases from V and 5 bases from J, with 9 bases in between. The CDR3 loop spans 12 amino acids. From germline, CDR1 is SGDLS and CDR2 YYNGEE. This specimen comes from a study of regulatory T cells in long-lasting Graves disease. Study-wide background: Duration of antithyroid drug therapy among newly diagnosed Graves' patients was under 3 months.

Study-level findings and limits: Persistent Graves' cases showed lower TCR diversity than newly diagnosed cases.

For TCR beta, libraries came from iRepertoire HTBI primers and Arm-PCR of CDR3 regions. MiXCR, run by TCRdb on the multiplex PCR reads, gives a single entry per CDR3 protein. The sample records 540,000 or so distinct CDR3 sequences, 13% being singletons. Time point here: newly diagnosed GD, antithyroid drugs for less than 3 months. After RNA was extracted from PBMCs, the TCR library was made from it. This sample was shared with a second study, whose subject was T cells in Graves' hyperthyroidism and ophthalmopathy. That paper states: Stable hyperthyroidism: no ophthalmopathy progression over 18 months of follow-up. The HTBI primer set was used in a first-round RT-PCR of the TCR CDR3.

This rearrangement joins TRBV9 to TRBJ1-1; D is perhaps TRBD1 (6 bases). Specimen: peripheral blood mononuclear cells (PBMCs), collected at new diagnosis, from a patient treated with antithyroid drugs. The TCR sequence derives from a man aged 25 to 40 with Graves disease. The CDR3 nucleotides read TGTGCCAGCAGCCCGGACAGAACTGAAGCTTTCTTT. Translation gives CASSPDRTEAFF. Based on the CDR3 plus reference TRBV9 and TRBJ1-1, the full variable domain is DSGVTQTPKHLITATGQRVTLRCSPRSGDLSVYWYQQSLDQGLQFLIQYYNGEERAKGNILERFSAQQFPDLHSELNLSSLELGDSALYFCASSPDRTEAFFGQGTRLTVV.